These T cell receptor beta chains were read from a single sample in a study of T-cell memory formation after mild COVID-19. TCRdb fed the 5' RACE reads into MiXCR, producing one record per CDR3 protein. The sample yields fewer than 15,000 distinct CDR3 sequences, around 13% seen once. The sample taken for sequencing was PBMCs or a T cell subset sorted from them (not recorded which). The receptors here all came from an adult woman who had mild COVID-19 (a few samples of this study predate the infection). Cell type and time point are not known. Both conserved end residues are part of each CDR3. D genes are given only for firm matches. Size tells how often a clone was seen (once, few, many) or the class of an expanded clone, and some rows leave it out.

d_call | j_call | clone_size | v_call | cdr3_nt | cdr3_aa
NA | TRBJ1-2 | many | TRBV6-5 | TGTGCCAGCAGAAGAGGGAGCCTATCTGGTGGCTACACCTTC | CASRRGSLSGGYTF
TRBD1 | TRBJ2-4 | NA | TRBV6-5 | TGTGCCAGCAGCAGCGGGACAGGGAATTGGAACATTCAGTACTTC | CASSSGTGNWNIQYF
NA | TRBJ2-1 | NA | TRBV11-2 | TGTGCCAGCAGCTCCCCAGGGAGCTCCTACAATGAGCAGTTCTTC | CASSSPGSSYNEQFF
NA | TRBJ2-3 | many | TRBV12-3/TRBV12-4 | TGTGCCAGCAGTTTTGCAGATACGCAGTATTTT | CASSFADTQYF
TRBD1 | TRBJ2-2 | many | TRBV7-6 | TGTGCCAGCAGCCATTTGCTACAGGGGCTTTCGAACACCGGGGAGCTGTTTTTT | CASSHLLQGLSNTGELFF
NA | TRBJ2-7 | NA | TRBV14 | TGTGCCAGCAGCCAAGATACGCTATTCTACGAGCAGTACTTC | CASSQDTLFYEQYF
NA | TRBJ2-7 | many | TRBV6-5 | TGTGCCAGCAGTTTCACCGGGACAAACGAGCAGTACTTC | CASSFTGTNEQYF
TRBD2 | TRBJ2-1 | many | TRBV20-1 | TGCAGTGCTAGGGGGACTAGCGGGAACTCCTACAATGAGCAGTTCTTC | CSARGTSGNSYNEQFF
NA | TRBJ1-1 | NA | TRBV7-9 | TGTGCCAGCAGCCCCCCCGGCACTGAAGCTTTCTTT | CASSPPGTEAFF
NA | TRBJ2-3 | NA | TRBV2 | TGTGCCAGCAGTGAGGGAGAGTTCAACACAGATACGCAGTATTTT | CASSEGEFNTDTQYF
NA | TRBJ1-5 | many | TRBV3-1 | TGTGCCAGCAGCCAACGCCTTGCCGATCAGCCCCAGCATTTT | CASSQRLADQPQHF
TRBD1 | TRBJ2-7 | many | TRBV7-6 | TGTGCCAGCAGCTTCGGGACAGGGCTAACCTACGAGCAGTACTTC | CASSFGTGLTYEQYF
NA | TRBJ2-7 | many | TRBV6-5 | TGTGCCAGCAGTTACGACAGCCCATGGGCCTACGAGCAGTACTTC | CASSYDSPWAYEQYF
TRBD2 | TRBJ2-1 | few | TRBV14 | TGTGCCAGCAGCCCCGGACTAGCGGGAGATCGTGAGCAGTTCTTC | CASSPGLAGDREQFF
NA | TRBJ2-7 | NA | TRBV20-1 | TGCAGTGCTAGGGCGCCTCCTCCGTTCTACGAGCAGTACTTC | CSARAPPPFYEQYF
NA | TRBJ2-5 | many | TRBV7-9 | TGTGCCAGCAGCTTAGTTACGGTAGACCAAGAGACCCAGTACTTC | CASSLVTVDQETQYF
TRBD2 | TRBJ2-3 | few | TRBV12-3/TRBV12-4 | TGTGCCAGCAGTTTTCTCGAGCGGGATAGCACAGATACGCAGTATTTT | CASSFLERDSTDTQYF
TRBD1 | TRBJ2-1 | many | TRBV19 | TGTGCCAGTGACAGGGGGCTGAACAATGAGCAGTTCTTC | CASDRGLNNEQFF
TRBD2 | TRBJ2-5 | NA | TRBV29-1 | TGCAGCGCGTCCCCTAGCGGGAGAGAGACCCAGTACTTC | CSASPSGRETQYF
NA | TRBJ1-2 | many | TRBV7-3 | TGTGCCAGCAGCCCGTTCCCTGGTAACTATGGCTACACCTTC | CASSPFPGNYGYTF
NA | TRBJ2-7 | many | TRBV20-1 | TGCAGTGCTAGAGATATTGAACAGCCAGTCTACGAGCAGTACTTC | CSARDIEQPVYEQYF
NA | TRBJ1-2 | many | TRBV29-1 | TGCAGCGAGAGGGACAATAACTATGGCTACACCTTC | CSERDNNYGYTF
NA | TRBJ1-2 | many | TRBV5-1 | TGCGCCAGCAGCATAAACCACCCGGCAGGGAGTAACTATGGCTACACCTTC | CASSINHPAGSNYGYTF
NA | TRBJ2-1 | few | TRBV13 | TGTGCCAGCAGCTTCCTAATATACCCCGAGCAGTTCTTC | CASSFLIYPEQFF
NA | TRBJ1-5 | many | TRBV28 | TGTGCCAGCAGTCCCTATCAGGGGAATCAGCCCCAGCATTTT | CASSPYQGNQPQHF
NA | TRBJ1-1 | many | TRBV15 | TGTGCCACCAGCGTTCGGGACGGCAAAGCTTTCTTT | CATSVRDGKAFF
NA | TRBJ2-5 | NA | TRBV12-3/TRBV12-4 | TGTGCCAGCAGTCAGGGGGGAAGGGGTGAGGAGACCCAGTACTTC | CASSQGGRGEETQYF
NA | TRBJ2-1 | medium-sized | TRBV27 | TGTGCCAGCAGTCAGTACAATGAGCAGTTCTTC | CASSQYNEQFF
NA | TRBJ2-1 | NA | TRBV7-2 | TGTGCCAGCAGCTTTTACTCCGGGAACAATGAGCAGTTCTTC | CASSFYSGNNEQFF
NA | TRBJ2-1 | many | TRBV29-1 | TGCAGCGTTGTTCGGGGTTGGGGGTTAACCTACAATGAGCAGTTCTTC | CSVVRGWGLTYNEQFF
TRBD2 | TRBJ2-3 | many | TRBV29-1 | TGCAGCGTTGAAGGGGGAAACGGGGGGAGACTCACAGATACGCAGTATTTT | CSVEGGNGGRLTDTQYF